These 18 T cell receptor beta chains share one sample of origin, sequenced in a study of cytomegalovirus exposure and HLA in healthy donors. PCR primers comprised 60 Vbeta and 13 Jbeta primers. Here immunoSEQ multiplex PCR was the method, and the copy in TCRdb shows in-frame clones only, minus some. The sample lists 81,000 or so clones, 77% occurring once. The specimen was PBMCs. The receptors here all came from a man aged 50 to 59 in good health and CMV-seropositive.

The chain couples TRBV30 to TRBJ1-5; no reliable D call. Germline lookup yields CDR1 GTSNPN and CDR2 SVGIG (reference sequence). V lost 2 bases, J lost 3 bases, and 8 bases lay in between. CDR3 length: 13 amino acids. The CDR3 loop is CAWSLAANQPQHF. The CDR3 DNA follows: TGTGCCTGGAGTCTAGCGGCCAATCAGCCCCAGCATTTT.

The chain couples TRBV7-2 to TRBJ2-5, with D uncertain. The CDR3 totals 11 residues. The V end lost 2 bases, the J end lost 5 bases, and 3 bases lay between the germline ends. Germline values: CDR1 SGHTA, CDR2 FQGNSA. The CDR3 protein is CASSLSETQYF. The CDR3, as DNA: TGTGCCAGCAGCTTATCGGAGACCCAGTACTTC.

Concerning this clone itself: The junction departs from the called germline gene at one end, perhaps through a read error. V gene TRBV7-3 combines with J gene TRBJ2-1, with 11 bases identical to TRBD2. Germline V CDR1 and CDR2: SGHTA, FQGTGA. CDR3 length equals 16 residues. This CDR3 reads CSSSNPGLAEYNEQFF. The CDR3 DNA sequence: TGTTCCAGCAGTAATCCGGGACTAGCGGAATACAATGAGCAGTTCTTC.

This clone was counted between two and nine times. CDR3 in amino acids: CASSPTGMSGELFF. CDR3 DNA: TGTGCCAGCAGTCCAACAGGGATGTCCGGGGAGCTGTTTTTT. J is TRBJ2-2 and V is TRBV27, with D tentatively TRBD1 (6 bases). Germline V gives CDR1 MNHEY, CDR2 SMNVEV (reference sequence). V was pared by 5 bases and J by 6 bases, with 13 bases between. This CDR3 comprises 14 residues.

This rearrangement joins TRBV5-1 to TRBJ1-4, with D perhaps TRBD1 (5 bases). Germline V gene lookup returns CDR1 SGHRS and CDR2 YFSETQ. The CDR3 runs to 15 residues. The V end lost 1 base, the J end lost 8 bases, and 15 bases lay between the germline ends. CDR3 nucleotides: TGCGCCAGCAGCTTGAATGGGGGGGAAGGAGAAAAACTGTTTTTT. It yields the protein CASSLNGGEGEKLFF.

The CDR3: CATKGQGKREAYEQYF. The CDR3 bases are TGTGCCACCAAAGGACAGGGGAAGCGGGAGGCCTACGAGCAGTACTTC. This chain connects TRBV10-3 to TRBJ2-7, with D perhaps matching TRBD1 or TRBD2 (9 bases each). This CDR3 has 16 residues. Germline CDR1 ENHRY, CDR2 SYGVKD. V was clipped by 10 bases and J by 2 bases, with 24 bases between them.

This clone was detected a few times. The chain has TRBV7-8 and TRBJ2-1; 10 bases match TRBD2. This CDR3 is built from 15 residues. Germline V lookup: CDR1 SGHVS, CDR2 FQNEAQ. The junction had 3 bases not matched to a gene; V was cut back by 2 bases and J by 5 bases. For the CDR3, the DNA is TGTGCCAGCAGCTTAAGTGGGACTAGCGACAATGAGCAGTTCTTC. Encoded protein: CASSLSGTSDNEQFF.

This clone showed up just a few times. At one of its ends the junction is not consistent with the germline gene, which may arise from a read error. The V and J genes are TRBV15 and TRBJ2-1, with D perhaps TRBD1 (5 bases). In germline, CDR1 is LNHNV, CDR2 YYDKDF (reference sequence). This CDR3 is 13 amino acids long. In nucleotides, the CDR3 is TGTGCCACCAGCAGAGAAGGGGTAAATGGGCAGTTCTTC. Protein: CATSREGVNGQFF. Looking up the rest from reference TRBV15 and TRBJ2-1 gives the full variable domain: DAMVIQNPRYQVTQFGKPVTLSCSQTLNHNVMYWYQQKSSQAPKLLFHYYDKDFNNEADTPDNFQSRRPNTSFCFLDIRSPGLGDTAMYLCATSREGVNGQFFGPGTRLTVL.

The V gene is TRBV5-8, the J gene TRBJ1-3; D gene uncertain. The CDR3 has 20 residues. The ends were cut back, 4 bases at V and 3 bases at J, with 29 bases in the middle. Germline V gives CDR1 SGHTS, CDR2 YDEGEE. The CDR3 DNA reads TGTGCCAGCAGCAACACTCCCCCGCCCCCTGGCAGGAACCTTGGAAACACCATATATTTT. Amino acid sequence: CASSNTPPPPGRNLGNTIYF. Full variable domain (outside the CDR3, taken from reference TRBV5-8 and TRBJ1-3): EAGVTQSPTHLIKTRGQQATLRCSPISGHTSVYWYQQALGLGLQFLLWYDEGEERNRGNFPPRFSGRQFPNYSSELNVNALELEDSALYLCASSNTPPPPGRNLGNTIYFGEGSWLTVV.

V usage is TRBV29-1 and J usage is TRBJ1-2; TRBD1 matches 8 bases. The V gene end was trimmed by 6 bases and the J gene end by 7 bases; junction bases not matched to a gene: 7. The CDR3 spans 12 residues. Germline V CDR1 and CDR2: SQVTM, ANQGSEA. The CDR3 DNA reads as TGCAGCGTAGCGCAGGGGGCGAGTGGCTACACCTTC. Translating gives CSVAQGASGYTF.

The chain joins TRBV7-2 to TRBJ1-1; D unclear. V lost 1 base, J lost 1 base, and 4 bases lay in between. Germline V gene lookup returns CDR1 SGHTA and CDR2 FQGNSA. CDR3 length: 13 amino acids. The CDR3 region is CASSLDKNTEAFF. CDR3 coding DNA: TGTGCCAGCAGCTTAGATAAGAACACTGAAGCTTTCTTT.

This CDR3 is CAWSRGKTEKLFF. The DNA for the CDR3 is TGTGCCTGGAGTAGGGGAAAGACGGAAAAACTGTTTTTT. The gene calls are TRBV30 and TRBJ1-4; weak D call: TRBD1 (5 bases). The length of the CDR3 is 13 residues. Trimming stripped 2 bases from V and 8 bases from J, with 12 bases between. Germline CDR1 and CDR2: GTSNPN and SVGIG (reference sequence).

This clone was seen only a few times. The DNA of the CDR3 is TGCGCCAGCAGCTTGACAGTGAACACTGAAGCTTTCTTT. It translates to CASSLTVNTEAFF. V is TRBV5-1 and J is TRBJ1-1; D remains unclear. The CDR3 covers 13 residues. V lost 1 base, J lost 0 bases, and 4 bases lay in between. Germline loops: CDR1 SGHRS, CDR2 YFSETQ.

The rearrangement uses TRBV4-2 and TRBJ2-3, with no clear D. Germline lookup yields CDR1 LGHNA and CDR2 YNFKEQ. The CDR3 consists of 12 residues. Trimming pared 6 bases from V and 8 bases from J, leaving 12 bases between. Here the CDR3 DNA reads TGTGCCAGCAGTTTCACTGTCGGTACGCAGTATTTT. It encodes CASSFTVGTQYF.

The rearrangement joins TRBV6-1 to TRBJ2-1; TRBD2 might be the D (5 bases). The V gene's germline CDR1 is MNHNS and CDR2 SASEGT. The CDR3 totals 14 residues. Trimming left V 3 bases short and J 0 bases short, with 6 bases between. The chain's CDR3 is CASSDGNSYNEQFF. In nucleotides, the CDR3 is TGTGCCAGCAGTGACGGGAACTCCTACAATGAGCAGTTCTTC.

The gene calls are TRBV6-5 and TRBJ1-5; D may be TRBD1 (5 bases). Trimming shortened V by 2 bases and J by 6 bases, and 11 bases separated the two germline ends. Germline V CDR1 and CDR2: MNHEY, SVGAGI. CDR3 length: 14 amino acids. CDR3 in DNA: TGTGCCAGCAGTTACGGTGGGGGAGGTCAGCCCCAGCATTTT. Amino acid sequence: CASSYGGGGQPQHF.

CDR3 loop: CASSQSRDRFFNEQFF. The CDR3 DNA reads TGCGCCAGCAGTCAATCGCGGGACAGGTTCTTCAATGAGCAGTTCTTC. The chain employs TRBV23-1 and TRBJ2-1; the match to TRBD1 covers 8 bases. TRBV23-1 is an open reading frame whose function is uncertain. V was pared by 0 bases and J by 6 bases, with 7 bases of the junction left unmatched. CDR3 size: 16 residues.

This sequence joins TRBV7-6 and TRBJ1-1; D possibly corresponds to TRBD1 (6 bases). The CDR3 runs to 13 residues. V was pared by 2 bases and J by 10 bases, with 14 bases between. Germline CDR1 is SGHVS and CDR2 is FNYEAQ. The CDR3: CASSLKQGGPAFF. Here the CDR3 DNA reads TGTGCCAGCAGCTTAAAACAGGGCGGACCAGCTTTCTTT.